The 24 T cell receptor beta chains below come from one sample, sequenced in a study of blood T cell repertoires in COVID-19. The repertoire was sequenced with immunoSEQ multiplex PCR; TCRdb's copy has only in-frame clones and lacks some. The sample holds 44,000 or so clones, around 80% seen once. The sequenced sample was peripheral blood. The receptor source for this set is an older man in a cohort sampled during active COVID-19.

The rearrangement joins TRBV5-1 to TRBJ2-7, with TRBD1 identical over 9 bases. V lost 0 bases, J lost 6 bases, and 4 bases stayed unmatched. Germline V lookup: CDR1 SGHRS, CDR2 YFSETQ. The CDR3 sequence is 14 residues long. CDR3 region: CASSLAATGGEQYF. In DNA, the CDR3 is TGCGCCAGCAGCTTGGCGGCGACAGGGGGCGAGCAGTACTTC.

The gene calls are TRBV6-6 and TRBJ1-2; 10 bases align to TRBD1. This CDR3 is built from 11 residues. Looked up from germline, CDR1 is MNHNY and CDR2 is SVGAGI (reference sequence). J lost 6 bases, V lost 11 bases, and 3 bases had no gene match. Written as DNA, the CDR3 is TGTGCCCATGGACAGGGGGATGGCTACACCTTC. It specifies CAHGQGDGYTF.

The gene calls are TRBV7-2 and TRBJ2-1; 8 nucleotides align to TRBD2. V gave up 7 bases and J gave up 0 bases; unmatched junction bases: 8. Germline CDR1 SGHTA, CDR2 FQGNSA. The length of the CDR3 is 16 residues. CDR3 region: CASTMSGGFSYNEQFF. The CDR3 nucleotides read TGTGCCAGCACTATGTCGGGGGGGTTCTCCTACAATGAGCAGTTCTTC.

The rearrangement links TRBV5-4 to TRBJ1-2, with TRBD1 matching 7 bases. The V gene end was trimmed by 3 bases and the J gene end by 7 bases; junction bases not matched to a gene: 6. The germline gives CDR1 SGHNT, CDR2 YYREEE (reference sequence). The CDR3 is made up of 13 amino acids. The CDR3 region has the DNA TGTGCCAGCAGCTCCCGACAGGGTGCTGGCTACACCTTC. Amino acids: CASSSRQGAGYTF.

The chain couples TRBV27 to TRBJ2-7, with D maybe TRBD1 (6 bases). Germline V gene sequence: CDR1 MNHEY, CDR2 SMNVEV (reference sequence). With 7 bases removed from V and 4 bases from J, the gap between germline ends came to 17 bases. The CDR3 length is 14 residues. CDR3 region: CASKSRGSLYEQYF. CDR3 nucleotides: TGTGCCAGCAAAAGCAGGGGATCCCTTTACGAGCAGTACTTC.

This sequence joins TRBV4-1 and TRBJ2-7, with 11 bases that match TRBD2. Germline V gene data show CDR1 as MGHRA and CDR2 as YSYEKL. With 4 bases clipped from V and 3 bases from J, the junction kept 8 bases outside the gene matches. The CDR3 has 16 amino acids. In DNA, the CDR3 is TGCGCCAGCAGCCTAACCGTGACTAGCGGGGTCTACGAGCAGTACTTC. Encoded protein: CASSLTVTSGVYEQYF.

The rearrangement links TRBV7-9 to TRBJ2-7, with D perhaps TRBD2 (5 bases). With 11 bases removed from V and 0 bases from J, the gap between germline ends came to 17 bases. The CDR3 totals 14 residues. Per germline, CDR1 SEHNR and CDR2 FQNEAQ (reference sequence). The CDR3: CAVQREGLSYEQYF. Written as DNA, the CDR3 is TGTGCCGTACAACGAGAGGGCCTCTCCTACGAGCAGTACTTC.

The CDR3 here is CASSRIAGIQETQYF. The CDR3 DNA follows: TGTGCCAGCAGCCGTATCGCAGGGATCCAAGAGACCCAGTACTTC. J is TRBJ2-5 and V is TRBV7-2; weak D call: TRBD1 (5 bases). Trimming took 5 bases from V and 1 from J, leaving 14 bases between them. Germline V CDR1 and CDR2: SGHTA, FQGNSA. The length of the CDR3 is 15 residues.

J is TRBJ2-3 and V is TRBV24-1; 7 bases match TRBD2. V trimming: 4 bases; J trimming: 0 bases; junction bases outside the gene matches: 9. The length of the CDR3 is 17 residues. Germline CDR1 reads KGHDR; CDR2 reads SFDVKD. CDR3 in amino acids: CATSDQPSGKSTDTQYF. The CDR3, as DNA: TGTGCCACCAGTGACCAGCCTAGCGGCAAAAGCACAGATACGCAGTATTTT.

CDR3 residues: CASRRDRGAPRDYEQYF. The CDR3 DNA reads TGTGCCAGCAGGAGGGACAGGGGGGCCCCCCGAGACTACGAGCAGTACTTC. The genes are TRBV28 and TRBJ2-7, with 11 bases aligning to TRBD1. The CDR3 runs 17 residues. Per the germline V gene, CDR1 is MDHEN and CDR2 is SYDVKM. V shed 6 bases, J shed 3 bases, and the junction held 13 bases outside the gene matches. The full variable domain, its missing parts supplied by reference TRBV28 and TRBJ2-7, is DVKVTQSSRYLVKRTGEKVFLECVQDMDHENMFWYRQDPGLGLRLIYFSYDVKMKEKGDIPEGYSVSREKKERFSLILESASTNQTSMYLCASRRDRGAPRDYEQYFGPGTRLTVT.

The chain joins TRBV28 to TRBJ2-1; 12 bases map to TRBD2. The CDR3 length is 16 residues. V lost 2 bases to trimming and J lost 4 bases; unmatched junction nucleotides: 3. CDR1 and CDR2 (germline): MDHEN, SYDVKM. CDR3 region: CASSLIGTSGYNEQFF. As DNA, the CDR3 is TGTGCCAGCAGTTTAATTGGGACTAGCGGGTACAATGAGCAGTTCTTC.

CDR3 protein: CASSIDTAGGETQYF. In nucleotides, the CDR3 is TGTGCCAGCAGCATAGACACGGCGGGAGGAGAGACCCAGTACTTC. The gene calls are TRBV7-9 and TRBJ2-5, with 8 positions matching TRBD2. Germline V CDR1 and CDR2: SEHNR, FQNEAQ (reference sequence). V gave up 5 bases and J gave up 4 bases; unmatched junction bases: 9. The CDR3 runs to 15 residues.

This clone turned up a few times. This rearrangement joins TRBV9 to TRBJ1-3; possibly TRBD1 for D (6 bases). This CDR3 has 14 residues. V was trimmed by 0 bases and J by 3 bases, leaving 7 bases between them. Per the germline V gene, CDR1 is SGDLS and CDR2 is YYNGEE. Here the CDR3 DNA reads TGTGCCAGCAGCGTAGAAGGGGGTGGAAACACCATATATTTT. Translation: CASSVEGGGNTIYF.

Only one count was recorded for this clone. V gene TRBV27 combines with J gene TRBJ1-6; 10 bases line up with TRBD1. This CDR3 comprises 16 residues. The germline gives CDR1 MNHEY, CDR2 SMNVEV (reference sequence). Trimming took 6 bases from V and 5 from J; bases not matched to a gene: 7. For the CDR3, the DNA is TGTGCCAGCAGAGGACAGGGGGGGACAAATAATTCACCCCTCCACTTT. It is translated as CASRGQGGTNNSPLHF.

This clone was recorded once. The chain carries TRBV5-1 and TRBJ1-5, with D perhaps TRBD1 (5 bases). Germline lookup yields CDR1 SGHRS and CDR2 YFSETQ. The germline V and J ends were trimmed by 2 bases and 2 bases, with 20 bases remaining between them. The CDR3 covers 18 residues. This CDR3 reads CASSLGTGESLGNQPQHF. In DNA form, the CDR3 reads TGCGCCAGCAGCTTAGGAACAGGTGAGAGCCTCGGCAATCAGCCCCAGCATTTT. The full variable domain, its missing parts supplied by reference TRBV5-1 and TRBJ1-5, is KAGVTQTPRYLIKTRGQQVTLSCSPISGHRSVSWYQQTPGQGLQFLFEYFSETQRNKGNFPGRFSGRQFSNSRSEMNVSTLELGDSALYLCASSLGTGESLGNQPQHFGDGTRLSIL.

The rearrangement links TRBV4-1 to TRBJ2-7; no clear D gene. Germline V gene sequence: CDR1 MGHRA, CDR2 YSYEKL. With 3 bases removed from V and 6 bases from J, the gap between germline ends came to 12 bases. The CDR3 covers 13 residues. CDR3 nucleotide sequence: TGCGCCAGCAGCCACCCACGGGTTTCCGAGCAGTACTTC. Encoded protein: CASSHPRVSEQYF.

The chain joins TRBV19 to TRBJ2-7; D call uncertain. The germline V gene has CDR1 LNHDA and CDR2 SQIVND (reference sequence). CDR3 length: 11 amino acids. The germline V and J ends were trimmed by 5 bases and 5 bases, with 7 bases remaining between them. CDR3 region: CASSSRHEQYF. DNA of the CDR3: TGTGCCAGTAGTTCGAGGCACGAGCAGTACTTC.

The chain joins TRBV12-2 to TRBJ2-7; the table's D gene call, TRBD2, was not cross checked with the DNA. TRBV12-2 is a pseudogene segment. The CDR3 runs to 15 residues. The CDR3 here is CASRLVKRGAYEQYF. CDR3 nucleotide sequence: TGTGCAAGTCGCTTAGTGAAGAGAGGAGCCTACGAGCAGTACTTC.

This clone came up once. The rearrangement links TRBV3-1 (or the pseudogene TRBV3-2) to TRBJ2-5; no clear D gene. The ends were cut back, 1 base at V and 5 bases at J, with 17 bases in the middle. This CDR3 contains 16 residues. CDR1 and CDR2 from the germline V gene are LGHDT and YNNKEL (reference sequence). As DNA, the CDR3 is TGTGCCAGCAGCCAAGCCGGTGGAGCCAATTATGAGACCCAGTACTTC. This gives the protein CASSQAGGANYETQYF.

The chain has TRBV18 and TRBJ2-7, with a weak D call TRBD1 (6 bases). The germline V and J ends were trimmed by 3 bases and 0 bases, with 9 bases remaining between them. CDR1 KGHSH and CDR2 LQKENI come from the germline V gene. CDR3 length equals 14 residues. The CDR3 loop reads CASSPDRASYEQYF. The DNA of the CDR3 is TGTGCCAGCTCACCGGACAGAGCCTCCTACGAGCAGTACTTC.

This clone occurred once. This chain connects TRBV29-1 to TRBJ2-3, with a possible D match to TRBD1 (5 bases). CDR3 size: 14 residues. Germline-derived CDR1 and CDR2 are SQVTM and ANQGSEA. Trimming left V 3 bases short and J 0 bases short, with 10 bases between. The CDR3 protein is CSVEGQGSTDTQYF. CDR3 sequence (DNA): TGCAGCGTTGAGGGGCAGGGTAGCACAGATACGCAGTATTTT.

This clone was seen more than once but under ten times. This rearrangement joins TRBV9 to TRBJ2-2, with D perhaps matching TRBD1 (6 bases). Looked up from germline, CDR1 is SGDLS and CDR2 is YYNGEE. Between the trimmed V and J ends, which lost 0 bases and 1 base, there was a span of 7 bases. The CDR3 is 15 amino acids. In nucleotides, the CDR3 is TGTGCCAGCAGCGTAGGGGGACAGAACACCGGGGAGCTGTTTTTT. It is translated as CASSVGGQNTGELFF.

This sequence joins TRBV29-1 and TRBJ1-2, with 11 bases fitting TRBD1. The CDR3 has 14 residues. CDR1 is SQVTM and CDR2 is ANQGSEA in the germline V gene. V lost 4 bases to trimming and J lost 8 bases; unmatched junction nucleotides: 9. CDR3 sequence: CSVGGDRGTRGYTF. DNA of the CDR3: TGCAGCGTTGGGGGGGACAGGGGGACGAGAGGCTACACCTTC.

CDR3 in amino acids: CASSRTGEETQYF. In DNA form, the CDR3 reads TGCGCCAGCAGCCGGACAGGGGAAGAGACCCAGTACTTC. The chain combines TRBV10-1 with TRBJ2-5, with 9 bases matching TRBD1. The length of the CDR3 is 13 residues. Trimming removed 6 bases from V and 3 bases from J; junction bases left unmatched: 2. The V gene's germline CDR1 is WNHNN and CDR2 SYGVQD (reference sequence).